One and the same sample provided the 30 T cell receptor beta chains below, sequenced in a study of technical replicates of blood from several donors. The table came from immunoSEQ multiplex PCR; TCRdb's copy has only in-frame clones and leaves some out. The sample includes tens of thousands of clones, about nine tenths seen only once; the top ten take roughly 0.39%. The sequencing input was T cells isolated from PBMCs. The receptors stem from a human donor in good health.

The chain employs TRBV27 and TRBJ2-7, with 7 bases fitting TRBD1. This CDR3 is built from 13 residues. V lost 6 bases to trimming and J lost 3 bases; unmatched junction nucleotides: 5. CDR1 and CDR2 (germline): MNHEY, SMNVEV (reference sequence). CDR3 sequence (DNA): TGTGCCAGCAGCCTCGGGACAGTCTACGAGCAGTACTTC. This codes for CASSLGTVYEQYF.

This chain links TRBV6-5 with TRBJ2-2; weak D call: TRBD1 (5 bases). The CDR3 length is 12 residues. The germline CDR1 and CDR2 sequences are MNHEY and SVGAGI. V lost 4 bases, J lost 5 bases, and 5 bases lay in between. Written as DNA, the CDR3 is TGTGCCAGCAGTTGGACAACCGGGGAGCTGTTTTTT. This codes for CASSWTTGELFF.

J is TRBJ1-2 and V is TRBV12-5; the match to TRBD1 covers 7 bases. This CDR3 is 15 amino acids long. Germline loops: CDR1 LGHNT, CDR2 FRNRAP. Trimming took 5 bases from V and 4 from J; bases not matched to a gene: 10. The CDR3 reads CASGNDSGTAYGYTF. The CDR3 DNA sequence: TGTGCTAGTGGTAACGATTCCGGGACAGCCTATGGCTACACCTTC.

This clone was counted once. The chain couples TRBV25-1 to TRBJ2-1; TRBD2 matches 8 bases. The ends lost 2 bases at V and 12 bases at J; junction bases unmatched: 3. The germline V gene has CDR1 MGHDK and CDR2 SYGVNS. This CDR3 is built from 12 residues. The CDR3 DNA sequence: TGTGCCAGCAGTGAAGTCCTAGCGGGGCAGTTCTTC. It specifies CASSEVLAGQFF.

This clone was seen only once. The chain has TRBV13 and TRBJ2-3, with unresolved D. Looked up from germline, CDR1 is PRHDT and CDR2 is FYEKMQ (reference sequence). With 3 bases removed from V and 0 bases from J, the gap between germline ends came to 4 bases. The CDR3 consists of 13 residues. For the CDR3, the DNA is TGTGCCAGCAGCTTTCCTAGCACAGATACGCAGTATTTT. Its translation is CASSFPSTDTQYF.

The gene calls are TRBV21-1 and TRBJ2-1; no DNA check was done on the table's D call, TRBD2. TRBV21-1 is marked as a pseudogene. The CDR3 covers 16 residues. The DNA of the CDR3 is TGTGCCAGCCCGGGGGGACTAGCGGGCCCGGGGGGTGAGCAGTTCTTC. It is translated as CASPGGLAGPGGEQFF.

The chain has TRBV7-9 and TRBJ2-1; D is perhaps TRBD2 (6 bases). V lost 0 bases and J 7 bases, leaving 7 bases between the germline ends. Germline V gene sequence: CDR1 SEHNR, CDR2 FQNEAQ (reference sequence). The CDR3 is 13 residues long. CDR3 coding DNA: TGTGCCAGCAGCTTAGCCGCGGGGAATGAGCAGTTCTTC. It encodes CASSLAAGNEQFF.

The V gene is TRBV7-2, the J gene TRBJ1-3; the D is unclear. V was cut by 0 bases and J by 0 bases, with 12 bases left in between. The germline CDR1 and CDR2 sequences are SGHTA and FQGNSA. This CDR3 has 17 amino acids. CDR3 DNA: TGTGCCAGCAGCTTAGCGGCTGGCAGTCTCTCTGGAAACACCATATATTTT. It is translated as CASSLAAGSLSGNTIYF.

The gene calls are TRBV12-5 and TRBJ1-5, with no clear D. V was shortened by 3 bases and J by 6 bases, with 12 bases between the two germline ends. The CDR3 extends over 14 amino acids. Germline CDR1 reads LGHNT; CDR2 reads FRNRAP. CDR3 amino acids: CASGFQVSRQPQHF. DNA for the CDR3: TGTGCTAGTGGTTTTCAGGTCTCTCGTCAGCCCCAGCATTTT.

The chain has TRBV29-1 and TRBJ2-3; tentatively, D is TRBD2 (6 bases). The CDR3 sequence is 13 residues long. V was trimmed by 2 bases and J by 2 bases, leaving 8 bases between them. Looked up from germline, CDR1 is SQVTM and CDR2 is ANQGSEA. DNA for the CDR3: TGCAGCGTTGAAATAGCGGCCACAGATACGCAGTATTTT. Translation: CSVEIAATDTQYF.

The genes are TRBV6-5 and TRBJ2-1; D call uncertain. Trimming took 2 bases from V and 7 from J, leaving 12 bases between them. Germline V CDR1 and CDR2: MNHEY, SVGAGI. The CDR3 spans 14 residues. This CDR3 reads CASSYGQPYNEQFF. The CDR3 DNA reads TGTGCCAGCAGTTACGGGCAGCCGTATAATGAGCAGTTCTTC.

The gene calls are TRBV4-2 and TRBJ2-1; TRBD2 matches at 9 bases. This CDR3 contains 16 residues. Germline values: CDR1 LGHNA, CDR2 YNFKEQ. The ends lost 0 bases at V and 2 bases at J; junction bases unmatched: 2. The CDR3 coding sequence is TGTGCCAGCAGCCAAGAGGCTAGCGGGACCTACAATGAGCAGTTCTTC. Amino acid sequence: CASSQEASGTYNEQFF.

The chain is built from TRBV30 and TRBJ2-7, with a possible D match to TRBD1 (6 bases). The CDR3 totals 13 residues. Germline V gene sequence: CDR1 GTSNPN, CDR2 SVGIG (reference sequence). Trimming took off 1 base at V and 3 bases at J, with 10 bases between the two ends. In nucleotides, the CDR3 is TGTGCCTGGAGTGGAGGGGGAAACTACGAGCAGTACTTC. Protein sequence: CAWSGGGNYEQYF.

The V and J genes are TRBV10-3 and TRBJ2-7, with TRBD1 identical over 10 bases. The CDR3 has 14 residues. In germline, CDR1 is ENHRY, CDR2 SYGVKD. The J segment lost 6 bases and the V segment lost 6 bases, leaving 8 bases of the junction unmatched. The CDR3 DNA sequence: TGTGCCATCAGAGACCGACAGGGGGCCGCCGAGCAGTACTTC. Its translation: CAIRDRQGAAEQYF.

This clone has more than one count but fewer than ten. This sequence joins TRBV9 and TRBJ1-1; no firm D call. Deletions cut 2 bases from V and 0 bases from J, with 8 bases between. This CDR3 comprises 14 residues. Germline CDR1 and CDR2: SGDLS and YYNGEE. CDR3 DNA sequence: TGTGCCAGCAGCGTGGCGGGTCTGAACACTGAAGCTTTCTTT. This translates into CASSVAGLNTEAFF.

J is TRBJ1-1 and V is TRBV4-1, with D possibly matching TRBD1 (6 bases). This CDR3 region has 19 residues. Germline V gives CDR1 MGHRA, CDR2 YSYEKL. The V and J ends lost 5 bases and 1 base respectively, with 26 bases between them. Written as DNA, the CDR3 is TGCGCCAGCAGCATCCCCCATTTCGAAAGCAGGGGATCGAACACTGAAGCTTTCTTT. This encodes CASSIPHFESRGSNTEAFF.

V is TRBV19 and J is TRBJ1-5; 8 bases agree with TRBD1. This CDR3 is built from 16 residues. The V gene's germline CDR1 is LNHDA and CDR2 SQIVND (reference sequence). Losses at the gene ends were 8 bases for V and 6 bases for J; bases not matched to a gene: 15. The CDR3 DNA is TGTGCCAGTGGAAAGACAACGACAGGGGTGAGTCAGCCCCAGCATTTT. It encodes CASGKTTTGVSQPQHF.

Written as DNA, the CDR3 is TGTGCCATCTCCGACCGGGACAAAGGAGATCAGCCCCAGCATTTT. Amino acid sequence: CAISDRDKGDQPQHF. The chain has TRBV10-3 and TRBJ1-5; TRBD1 is a possible D gene (6 bases). CDR1 is ENHRY, CDR2 SYGVKD, per germline. The CDR3 runs to 15 residues. Trimming stripped 8 bases from V and 5 bases from J, with 19 bases between.

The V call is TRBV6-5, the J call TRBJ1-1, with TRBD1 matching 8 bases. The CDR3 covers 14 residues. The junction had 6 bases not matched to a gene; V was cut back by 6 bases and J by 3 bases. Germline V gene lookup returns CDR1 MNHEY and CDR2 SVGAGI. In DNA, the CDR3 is TGTGCCAGCAGCCCAGGGGGCGCATACACTGAAGCTTTCTTT. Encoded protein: CASSPGGAYTEAFF.

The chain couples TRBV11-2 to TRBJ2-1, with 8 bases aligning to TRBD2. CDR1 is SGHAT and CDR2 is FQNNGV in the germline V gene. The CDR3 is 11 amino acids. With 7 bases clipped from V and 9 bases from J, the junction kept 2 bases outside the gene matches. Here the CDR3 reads CASTTSGEQFF. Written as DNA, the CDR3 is TGTGCCAGCACCACTAGCGGTGAGCAGTTCTTC.

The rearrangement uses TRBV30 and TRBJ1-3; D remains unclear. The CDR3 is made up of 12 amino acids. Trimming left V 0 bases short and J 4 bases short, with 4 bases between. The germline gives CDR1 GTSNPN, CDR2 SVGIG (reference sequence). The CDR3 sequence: CAWSVSGNTIYF. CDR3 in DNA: TGTGCCTGGAGTGTTTCGGGAAACACCATATATTTT.

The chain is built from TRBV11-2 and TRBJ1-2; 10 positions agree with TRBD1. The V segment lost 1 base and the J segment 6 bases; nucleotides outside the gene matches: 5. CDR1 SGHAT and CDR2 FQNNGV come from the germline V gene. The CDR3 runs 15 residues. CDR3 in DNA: TGTGCCAGCAGCTTAGGGACAGGGGGGTATCATGGCTACACCTTC. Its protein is CASSLGTGGYHGYTF.

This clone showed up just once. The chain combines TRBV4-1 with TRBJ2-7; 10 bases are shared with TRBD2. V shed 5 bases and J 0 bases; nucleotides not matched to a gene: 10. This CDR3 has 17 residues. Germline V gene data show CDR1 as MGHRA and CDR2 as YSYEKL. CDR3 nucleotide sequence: TGCGCCAGCAGCGCAGAGCCGGCTAGCGGGAGCTCCTACGAGCAGTACTTC. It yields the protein CASSAEPASGSSYEQYF.

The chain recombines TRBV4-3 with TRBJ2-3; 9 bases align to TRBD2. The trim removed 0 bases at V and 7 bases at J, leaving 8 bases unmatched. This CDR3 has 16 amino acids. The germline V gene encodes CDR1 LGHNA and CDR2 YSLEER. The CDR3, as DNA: TGCGCCAGCAGCCAAGAAGTGGGACTAGCTGGATATACGCAGTATTTT. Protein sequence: CASSQEVGLAGYTQYF.

The CDR3 region is CASSIGRAGLNTEAFF. Written as DNA, the CDR3 is TGTGCCAGTAGTATCGGTCGGGCAGGGCTGAACACTGAAGCTTTCTTT. This chain links TRBV19 with TRBJ1-1; a possible D gene is TRBD1 (5 bases). CDR3 length: 16 amino acids. V was trimmed by 3 bases and J by 0 bases, leaving 14 bases between them. Germline V CDR1 and CDR2: LNHDA, SQIVND (reference sequence).

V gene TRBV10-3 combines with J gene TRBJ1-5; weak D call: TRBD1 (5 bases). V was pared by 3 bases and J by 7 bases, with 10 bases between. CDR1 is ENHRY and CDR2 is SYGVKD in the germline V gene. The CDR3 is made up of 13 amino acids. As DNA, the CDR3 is TGTGCCATCAGTGAAATAGGGGAACAGCCCCAGCATTTT. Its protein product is CAISEIGEQPQHF.

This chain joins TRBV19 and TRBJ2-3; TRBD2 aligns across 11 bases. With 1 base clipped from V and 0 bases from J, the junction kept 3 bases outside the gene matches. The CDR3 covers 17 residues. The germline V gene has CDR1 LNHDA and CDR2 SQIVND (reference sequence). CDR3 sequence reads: CASSIGLAGTSTDTQYF. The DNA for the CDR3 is TGTGCCAGTAGTATAGGACTAGCGGGAACTAGCACAGATACGCAGTATTTT. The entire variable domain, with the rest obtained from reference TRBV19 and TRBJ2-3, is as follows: DGGITQSPKYLFRKEGQNVTLSCEQNLNHDAMYWYRQDPGQGLRLIYYSQIVNDFQKGDIAEGYSVSREKKESFPLTVTSAQKNPTAFYLCASSIGLAGTSTDTQYFGPGTRLTVL.

CDR3 residues: CSVARGGPYNEQFF. In DNA form, the CDR3 reads TGCAGCGTTGCAAGAGGGGGCCCCTACAATGAGCAGTTCTTC. This chain uses TRBV29-1 with TRBJ2-1, with 7 bases that match TRBD1. The germline gives CDR1 SQVTM, CDR2 ANQGSEA. The CDR3 covers 14 residues. Trimming removed 4 bases from V and 2 bases from J; junction bases left unmatched: 5.

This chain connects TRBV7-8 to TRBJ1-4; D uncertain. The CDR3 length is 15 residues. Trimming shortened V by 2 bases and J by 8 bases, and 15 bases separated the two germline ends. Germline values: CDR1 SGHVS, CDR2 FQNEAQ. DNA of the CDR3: TGTGCCAGCAGCTTAAGTGTAGAGCCGAGGGAAAAACTGTTTTTT. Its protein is CASSLSVEPREKLFF.

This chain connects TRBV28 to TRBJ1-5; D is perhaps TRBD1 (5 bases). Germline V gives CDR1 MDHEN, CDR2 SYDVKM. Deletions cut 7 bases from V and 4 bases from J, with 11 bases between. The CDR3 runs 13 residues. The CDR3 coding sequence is TGTGCCAGCAACAGGACACCTAATCAGCCCCAGCATTTT. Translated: CASNRTPNQPQHF.